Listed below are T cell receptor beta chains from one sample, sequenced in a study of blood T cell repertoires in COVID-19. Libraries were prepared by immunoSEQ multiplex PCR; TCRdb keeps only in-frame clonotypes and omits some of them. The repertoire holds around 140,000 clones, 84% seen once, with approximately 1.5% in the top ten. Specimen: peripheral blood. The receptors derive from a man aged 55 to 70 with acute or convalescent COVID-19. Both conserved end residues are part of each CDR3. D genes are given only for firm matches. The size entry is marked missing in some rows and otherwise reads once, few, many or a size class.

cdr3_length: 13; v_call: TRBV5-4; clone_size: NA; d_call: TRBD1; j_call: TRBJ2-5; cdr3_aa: CASSRDRGETQYF; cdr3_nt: TGTGCCAGCAGCCGGGACAGGGGTGAGACCCAGTACTTC
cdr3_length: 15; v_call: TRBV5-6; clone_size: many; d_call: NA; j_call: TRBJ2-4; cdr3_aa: CASSSSLGDKNIQYF; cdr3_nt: TGTGCCAGCAGCTCGTCTCTAGGAGACAAAAACATTCAGTACTTC
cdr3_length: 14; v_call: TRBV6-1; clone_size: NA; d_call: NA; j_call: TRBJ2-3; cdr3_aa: CASSEAYSTDTQYF; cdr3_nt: TGTGCCAGCAGTGAAGCATATAGCACAGATACGCAGTATTTT